Below, 15 T cell receptor beta chains from the same sample are listed, as sequenced in a study of blood T cell repertoires in COVID-19. Repertoires were generated with immunoSEQ multiplex PCR, while TCRdb's copy carries only in-frame clones and drops some. The data contain more than 350,000 clones, 80% to 90% of them singletons. The sequencing input was peripheral blood. Source of these receptors: a woman aged 25 to 39 with COVID-19, enrolled during active disease.

The J gene is TRBJ2-3, the V gene TRBV21-1; TRBD1 is the table's D call and was not checked against the DNA. TRBV21-1 is recorded as a pseudogene. This CDR3 spans 15 amino acids. CDR3 nucleotides: TGTGCCAGCAGCAAGAACAGGGTGAGGAAAGATACGCAGTATTTT. This codes for CASSKNRVRKDTQYF.

The V gene is TRBV19, the J gene TRBJ2-2; D is possibly TRBD1 (6 bases). V was shortened by 10 bases and J by 0 bases, with 12 bases between the two germline ends. Germline CDR1 reads LNHDA; CDR2 reads SQIVND (reference sequence). This CDR3 comprises 14 residues. CDR3 region: CATRTASNTGELFF. DNA for the CDR3: TGTGCCACCCGGACAGCCTCGAACACCGGGGAGCTGTTTTTT.

As DNA, the CDR3 is TGTGCCACCAGCAGATCGGGACAGCTTGCCGGGGAGCTGTTTTTT. Translating gives CATSRSGQLAGELFF. The rearrangement uses TRBV15 and TRBJ2-2, with 7 nucleotides matching TRBD1. CDR1 and CDR2 (germline): LNHNV, YYDKDF (reference sequence). The V segment lost 2 bases and the J segment 6 bases; nucleotides outside the gene matches: 6. This CDR3 spans 15 amino acids.

This chain uses TRBV2 with TRBJ1-2, with unresolved D. The CDR3 contains 13 residues. The germline V gene has CDR1 SNHLY and CDR2 FYNNEI. Trimming removed 6 bases at V and 1 base at J, with 9 bases between. The CDR3 here is CASSIGVNYGYTF. The CDR3 DNA reads TGTGCCAGCAGCATCGGGGTTAACTATGGCTACACCTTC.

The J gene is TRBJ1-5, the V gene TRBV5-6; 8 nucleotides agree with TRBD1. The CDR3 sequence is 17 residues long. CDR1 and CDR2 (germline): SGHDT, YYEEEE. J gave up 2 bases and V 3 bases, and 10 bases lay outside the gene matches. CDR3 amino acids: CASSSGQGHLRNQPQHF. CDR3 sequence (DNA): TGTGCCAGCAGCTCCGGACAGGGTCATTTACGCAATCAGCCCCAGCATTTT.

V is TRBV4-1 and J is TRBJ2-1; 8 bases fit TRBD1. This CDR3 spans 14 amino acids. The germline V gene has CDR1 MGHRA and CDR2 YSYEKL. V trimming: 4 bases; J trimming: 4 bases; junction bases outside the gene matches: 3. Here the CDR3 reads CASSPGQGYNEQFF. CDR3 sequence (DNA): TGCGCCAGCAGCCCCGGACAGGGATACAATGAGCAGTTCTTC.

The chain has TRBV29-1 and TRBJ2-5; 8 bases are shared with TRBD2. The CDR3 extends over 15 amino acids. The V and J ends lost 3 bases and 5 bases, in that order; junction bases with no gene match: 11. Germline values: CDR1 SQVTM, CDR2 ANQGSEA. For the CDR3, the DNA is TGCAGCGTTGAGGCTAGCGGGTCGCCGGGGGAGACCCAGTACTTC. Its protein product is CSVEASGSPGETQYF.

V usage is TRBV5-8 and J usage is TRBJ2-1, with TRBD2 identical over 11 bases. V shed 2 bases and J 10 bases; nucleotides not matched to a gene: 11. Germline CDR1 reads SGHTS; CDR2 reads YDEGEE. The CDR3 consists of 16 residues. The CDR3 here is CASSLGPGLAGREQFF. The CDR3 DNA follows: TGTGCCAGCAGCTTAGGTCCCGGACTAGCGGGTCGGGAGCAGTTCTTC.

The gene calls are TRBV18 and TRBJ1-4, with D uncertain. Trimming shortened V by 2 bases and J by 7 bases, and 11 bases separated the two germline ends. The CDR3 loop spans 14 amino acids. Germline V gene sequence: CDR1 KGHSH, CDR2 LQKENI. Here the CDR3 DNA reads TGTGCCAGCTCACCAGGGAGGGCTGGTGAAAAACTGTTTTTT. It yields the protein CASSPGRAGEKLFF.

The rearrangement links TRBV12-5 to TRBJ1-5, with 8 bases lining up with TRBD1. Trimming removed 1 base from V and 6 bases from J; junction bases left unmatched: 5. The CDR3 consists of 15 residues. Looked up from germline, CDR1 is LGHNT and CDR2 is FRNRAP. CDR3: CASGLGTGYGQPQHF. CDR3 DNA sequence: TGTGCTAGTGGTTTGGGGACAGGGTACGGTCAGCCCCAGCATTTT.

The chain joins TRBV6-5 to TRBJ2-7; D might be TRBD2 (6 bases). Germline lookup yields CDR1 MNHEY and CDR2 SVGAGI. There are 14 residues in the CDR3. V lost 0 bases and J lost 5, with 11 bases in between. This CDR3 reads CASSYSEGLDEQYF. For the CDR3, the DNA is TGTGCCAGCAGTTACTCGGAGGGGCTGGACGAGCAGTACTTC.

This rearrangement joins TRBV27 to TRBJ2-7, with 8 bases that match TRBD2. Germline CDR1 is MNHEY and CDR2 is SMNVEV (reference sequence). This CDR3 spans 14 amino acids. V trimming: 4 bases; J trimming: 5 bases; junction bases outside the gene matches: 7. The CDR3 protein is CASSSGLDGHEQYF. CDR3 coding DNA: TGTGCCAGCAGTTCGGGACTAGATGGCCACGAGCAGTACTTC.

The chain carries TRBV5-6 and TRBJ1-1, with a possible D match to TRBD1 (6 bases). CDR3 length: 13 amino acids. CDR1 and CDR2 (germline): SGHDT, YYEEEE. Trimming pared 4 bases from V and 5 bases from J, leaving 12 bases between. Here the CDR3 DNA reads TGTGCCAGCAGCCACAAAACAGGGACTGAAGCTTTCTTT. This translates into CASSHKTGTEAFF.

This clone was counted once. This chain uses TRBV2 with TRBJ1-1, with 7 bases matching TRBD1. With V trimmed by 6 bases and J by 10 bases, 8 bases remained unmatched. Germline CDR1 SNHLY, CDR2 FYNNEI. The CDR3 consists of 12 residues. In nucleotides, the CDR3 is TGTGCCAGCAGCCCAGGACAGGCTACAGCTTTCTTT. Translation gives CASSPGQATAFF.

This chain links TRBV18 with TRBJ1-2; 12 positions agree with TRBD1. Germline V CDR1 and CDR2: KGHSH, LQKENI. Trimming cost V 3 bases and J 5 bases; bases outside gene matches: 4. CDR3 size: 15 residues. CDR3: CASSPGTGGAYGYTF. The DNA for the CDR3 is TGTGCCAGCTCACCGGGGACAGGGGGCGCATATGGCTACACCTTC.